The entry that follows covers one T cell receptor beta chain sequence. As yet, its antigen is unknown. The sample originates from a study of OX40 agonist ivuxolimab in advanced cancers. On the study more broadly: Ivuxolimab, an antibody acting as an agonist of OX40 (CD134), was used to treat patients. Patients were dosed intravenously with ivuxolimab at 0.01 to 10 mg/kg every 2 weeks.

V was clipped by 0 bases and J by 2 bases, with 10 bases between them. Germline values: CDR1 SGDLS, CDR2 YYNGEE. The CDR3 extends over 15 amino acids. Study findings and constraints: Averaged across samples, CD8+ T cells carried more expanded clones than CD4+ did.

Here immunoSEQ multiplex PCR was the method, and the copy in TCRdb shows in-frame clones only, minus some. The table has 60,000 to 90,000 clones, around 80% seen once; the top ten hold roughly 4.7%. This material consisted of CD4+ or CD8+ T cells sorted from blood, taken in a trial of the OX40 agonist ivuxolimab. This chain connects TRBV9 to TRBJ2-3, with D tentatively TRBD2 (5 bases). The receptor was derived from an adult with an advanced solid tumor such as melanoma, head and neck, liver or kidney cancer. The CDR3 bases are TGTGCCAGCAGCGTAGGGCTAGCCTCCACAGATACGCAGTATTTT. This gives the protein CASSVGLASTDTQYF.